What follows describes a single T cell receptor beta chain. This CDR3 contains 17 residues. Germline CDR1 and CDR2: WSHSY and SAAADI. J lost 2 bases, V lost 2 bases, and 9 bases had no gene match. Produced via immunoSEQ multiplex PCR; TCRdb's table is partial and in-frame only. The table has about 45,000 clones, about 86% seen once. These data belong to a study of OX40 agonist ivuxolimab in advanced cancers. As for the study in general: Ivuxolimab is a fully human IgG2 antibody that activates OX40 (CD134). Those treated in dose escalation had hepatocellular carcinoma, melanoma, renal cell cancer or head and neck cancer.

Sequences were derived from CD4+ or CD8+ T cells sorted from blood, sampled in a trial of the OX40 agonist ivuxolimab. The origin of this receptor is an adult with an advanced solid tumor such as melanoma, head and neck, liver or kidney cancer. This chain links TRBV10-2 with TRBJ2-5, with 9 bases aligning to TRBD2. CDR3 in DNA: TGCGCCAGCAGTGAGCCGTTAGCGGGGGCCTTTCAAGAGACCCAGTACTTC. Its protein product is CASSEPLAGAFQETQYF.